A single T cell receptor beta chain is shown here with its context. This entry is derived from a study of OX40 agonist ivuxolimab in advanced cancers. Trimming stripped 3 bases from V and 5 bases from J, with 11 bases between. The germline CDR1 and CDR2 sequences are SEHNR and FQNEAQ (reference sequence). The CDR3 length is 13 residues. Produced via immunoSEQ multiplex PCR; TCRdb's table is partial and in-frame only. Here the sample spans around 90,000 clones, approximately 90% being singletons. The source was CD4+ or CD8+ T cells sorted from blood, collected in a trial of the OX40 agonist ivuxolimab. The chain joins TRBV7-9 to TRBJ2-7; the D call may be TRBD1 or TRBD2 (5 bases each). The TCR comes from an adult with an advanced solid tumor such as melanoma, head and neck, liver or kidney cancer. The CDR3 sequence: CASSLDGDDEQYF. The CDR3 DNA sequence: TGTGCCAGCAGCTTGGATGGGGACGACGAGCAGTACTTC.